One and the same sample provided the 29 T cell receptor beta chains below, sequenced in a study of blood T cell repertoires in COVID-19. Sequenced by immunoSEQ multiplex PCR; TCRdb stores in-frame clones only, minus some. The data show some 100,000 clones, with over 75% seen just once and 5.5% to 8% held by the top ten. The source material was peripheral blood. The receptors were gathered from a woman aged 50 to 60 with acute or convalescent COVID-19.

The rearrangement links TRBV25-1 to TRBJ2-7, with TRBD1 as a possible D gene (7 bases). The germline gives CDR1 MGHDK, CDR2 SYGVNS. Trimming pared 3 bases from V and 4 bases from J, leaving 13 bases between. The CDR3 is made up of 14 amino acids. For the CDR3, the DNA is TGTGCCAGCAGTGAGGCAGGGGGGCGGTACGAGCAGTACTTC. Translated: CASSEAGGRYEQYF.

This clone was recorded once. V is TRBV19 and J is TRBJ1-5, with 11 nucleotides matching TRBD1. CDR3 length equals 18 residues. Per germline, CDR1 LNHDA and CDR2 SQIVND (reference sequence). With 1 base clipped from V and 0 bases from J, the junction kept 5 bases outside the gene matches. This chain's CDR3 is CASSIVRTGGLSNQPQHF. CDR3 DNA sequence: TGTGCCAGTAGTATAGTCCGGACAGGGGGCCTTAGCAATCAGCCCCAGCATTTT.

The V and J genes are TRBV12-3 or TRBV12-4 and TRBJ1-1, with 7 nucleotides matching TRBD1. With V trimmed by 6 bases and J by 4 bases, 5 bases remained unmatched. There are 13 residues in the CDR3. The CDR3 coding sequence is TGTGCCAGCAGCAAAACAGGGGTCACTGAAGCTTTCTTT. As protein: CASSKTGVTEAFF.

In nucleotides, the CDR3 is TGTGCCAGCAGCCGCGGGGGACAGGGGGCCTACGAGCAGTACTTC. Translated, it gives CASSRGGQGAYEQYF. The genes are TRBV6-5 and TRBJ2-7, with 11 bases matching TRBD1. The V segment lost 6 bases and the J segment 2 bases; nucleotides outside the gene matches: 6. Germline assignment: CDR1 MNHEY and CDR2 SVGAGI. The CDR3 has 15 residues.

The J gene is TRBJ1-5, the V gene TRBV14, with a weak D call TRBD1 (5 bases). This CDR3 spans 15 amino acids. V lost 0 bases to trimming and J lost 5 bases, with 11 bases between them. The germline V gene encodes CDR1 SGHDN and CDR2 FVKESK. DNA for the CDR3: TGTGCCAGCAGCCAAGATCGCCAGGGCCATCAGCCCCAGCATTTT. It translates to CASSQDRQGHQPQHF.

The chain recombines TRBV9 with TRBJ2-2, with 11 bases identical to TRBD2. Trimming cost V 4 bases and J 8 bases; bases outside gene matches: 7. This CDR3 has 15 amino acids. Germline CDR1 is SGDLS and CDR2 is YYNGEE. DNA of the CDR3: TGTGCCAGCAGCCCCACGGGACTAGCGGCGGGGGAGCTGTTTTTT. It yields the protein CASSPTGLAAGELFF. The complete variable domain, with remaining parts taken from reference TRBV9 and TRBJ2-2, reads DSGVTQTPKHLITATGQRVTLRCSPRSGDLSVYWYQQSLDQGLQFLIQYYNGEERAKGNILERFSAQQFPDLHSELNLSSLELGDSALYFCASSPTGLAAGELFFGEGSRLTVL.

The rearrangement links TRBV6-4 to TRBJ2-6, with TRBD1 matching over 10 bases. CDR3 length: 18 residues. Unmatched junction bases numbered 5, after V lost 3 bases and J lost 0 bases. The germline V gene encodes CDR1 MRHNA and CDR2 SNTAGT. The CDR3 spells CASSERDRGFSGANVLTF. The CDR3 bases are TGTGCCAGCAGTGAGCGGGACAGGGGTTTCTCTGGGGCCAACGTCCTGACTTTC.

The chain carries TRBV6-2 or TRBV6-3 and TRBJ1-1; D is unresolved. CDR3 size: 12 residues. Between the trimmed V and J ends, which lost 2 bases and 2 bases, there was a span of 3 bases. Germline values: CDR1 MNHEY, CDR2 SVGEGT. CDR3 nucleotides: TGTGCCAGCAGTTACCCAAACACTGAAGCTTTCTTT. This encodes CASSYPNTEAFF.

This clone was picked up a small number of times. V is TRBV18 and J is TRBJ1-6; D might be TRBD1 (5 bases). The CDR3 is 13 residues long. Germline CDR1 is KGHSH and CDR2 is LQKENI. V was clipped by 6 bases and J by 9 bases, with 12 bases between them. The CDR3 DNA reads as TGTGCCAGCTCCCAGGGCAGAATTTCACCCCTCCACTTT. Amino acids: CASSQGRISPLHF.

J is TRBJ1-2 and V is TRBV28; 12 positions agree with TRBD1. This CDR3 region has 15 residues. The junction had 11 bases not matched to a gene; V was cut back by 10 bases and J by 5 bases. The germline V gene has CDR1 MDHEN and CDR2 SYDVKM. CDR3 amino acids: CATGTGGASQYGYTF. CDR3 in DNA: TGTGCCACCGGGACAGGGGGCGCCTCCCAATATGGCTACACCTTC.

In DNA, the CDR3 is TGTGCCACCAGCACTCCGACAAATCGTCGGATGAACACTGAAGCTTTCTTT. This sequence encodes CATSTPTNRRMNTEAFF. The chain carries TRBV15 and TRBJ1-1; D gene ambiguous. V was pared by 4 bases and J by 0 bases, with 18 bases between. The CDR3 is 17 amino acids. Germline lookup yields CDR1 LNHNV and CDR2 YYDKDF (reference sequence).

This clone was counted only a few times. The rearrangement uses TRBV24-1 and TRBJ2-1; D unclear. Germline V gene lookup returns CDR1 KGHDR and CDR2 SFDVKD. The CDR3 is made up of 10 amino acids. Trimming pared 9 bases from V and 12 bases from J, leaving 11 bases between. The CDR3 sequence is CATSRLWQFF. The CDR3 DNA follows: TGTGCCACCTCGCGCCTTTGGCAGTTCTTC.

This chain uses TRBV24-1 with TRBJ2-3; TRBD2 matches 9 bases. V shed 3 bases, J shed 8 bases, and the junction held 8 bases outside the gene matches. This CDR3 contains 15 residues. Germline assignment: CDR1 KGHDR and CDR2 SFDVKD. In DNA, the CDR3 is TGTGCCACCAGTGATCGAGGGGCGGGGGGGAGTACGCAGTATTTT. Its protein product is CATSDRGAGGSTQYF.

The chain couples TRBV19 to TRBJ1-1, with 7 positions matching TRBD1. V lost 8 bases and J lost 4; bases outside the gene matches: 10. The CDR3 sequence is 14 residues long. The germline V gene encodes CDR1 LNHDA and CDR2 SQIVND (reference sequence). CDR3 DNA: TGTGCCAGTGAGAGAGGGGGCTTGAGCACTGAAGCTTTCTTT. Translating it yields CASERGGLSTEAFF.

This chain uses TRBV7-3 with TRBJ1-3, with a tentative D call TRBD1 (5 bases). Trimming took off 2 bases at V and 0 bases at J, with 23 bases between the two ends. CDR3 size: 20 residues. Germline V gives CDR1 SGHTA, CDR2 FQGTGA. This chain's CDR3 is CASSLPAYVGRVSSGNTIYF. The CDR3 DNA sequence: TGTGCCAGCAGCTTACCCGCTTACGTGGGCAGGGTGAGCTCTGGAAACACCATATATTTT.

CDR3 nucleotides: TGTGCCAGCAGTGGCTCTGGGACAGAAGACAATCAGCCCCAGCATTTT. Its protein product is CASSGSGTEDNQPQHF. The V and J genes are TRBV6-8 and TRBJ1-5, with 7 positions matching TRBD1. Germline V lookup: CDR1 MNHGY, CDR2 SAAAGT. After removal of 5 bases from V and 3 bases from J, the junction contained 10 bases not matched to a gene. The CDR3 loop spans 16 amino acids.

This clone has more than one count but fewer than ten. The J gene is TRBJ1-6, the V gene TRBV5-1; tentative D call: TRBD1 (6 bases). Trimming left V 2 bases short and J 5 bases short, with 11 bases between. The length of the CDR3 is 15 residues. Germline V CDR1 and CDR2: SGHRS, YFSETQ. The CDR3 reads CASSFSGAHNSPLHF. For the CDR3, the DNA is TGCGCCAGCAGCTTTTCAGGGGCCCATAATTCACCCCTCCACTTT.

The chain joins TRBV11-3 to TRBJ1-1, with D possibly matching TRBD1 (6 bases). V was trimmed by 1 base and J by 1 base, leaving 13 bases between them. Per the germline V gene, CDR1 is SGHNT and CDR2 is YENEEA. This CDR3 has 16 residues. CDR3 in amino acids: CASSLARTVKNTEAFF. CDR3 DNA sequence: TGTGCCAGCAGCTTAGCCAGGACAGTGAAGAACACTGAAGCTTTCTTT. The variable domain in full, completed from reference TRBV11-3 and TRBJ1-1, reads EAGVVQSPRYKIIEKKQPVAFWCNPISGHNTLYWYLQNLGQGPELLIRYENEEAVDDSQLPKDRFSAERLKGVDSTLKIQPAELGDSAVYLCASSLARTVKNTEAFFGQGTRLTVV.

This chain links TRBV9 with TRBJ2-1, with a possible D match to TRBD2 (5 bases). Trimming removed 0 bases at V and 5 bases at J, with 9 bases between. Germline V gene data show CDR1 as SGDLS and CDR2 as YYNGEE. This CDR3 spans 14 amino acids. The CDR3 DNA reads TGTGCCAGCAGCGTAGTAGGGAGCAACAATGAGCAGTTCTTC. It encodes CASSVVGSNNEQFF.

The chain employs TRBV7-8 and TRBJ1-1, with 8 positions matching TRBD1. The V gene's germline CDR1 is SGHVS and CDR2 FQNEAQ. J lost 0 bases, V lost 5 bases, and 5 bases had no gene match. The CDR3 sequence is 15 residues long. The CDR3 reads CASSPGQGMNTEAFF. The CDR3 nucleotides read TGTGCCAGCAGCCCCGGACAGGGAATGAACACTGAAGCTTTCTTT.

This clone is a singleton in its sample. The chain joins TRBV2 to TRBJ1-3; D not certain. This CDR3 is built from 14 residues. Germline lookup yields CDR1 SNHLY and CDR2 FYNNEI. Trimming took 2 bases from V and 3 from J, leaving 8 bases between them. The CDR3 coding sequence is TGTGCCAGCAGTGAACGAACATATGGAAACACCATATATTTT. Translating gives CASSERTYGNTIYF. The whole variable domain, filled in from reference TRBV2 and TRBJ1-3, reads EPEVTQTPSHQVTQMGQEVILRCVPISNHLYFYWYRQILGQKVEFLVSFYNNEISEKSEIFDDQFSVERPDGSNFTLKIRSTKLEDSAMYFCASSERTYGNTIYFGEGSWLTVV.

This clone was found once. The chain is built from TRBV5-6 and TRBJ2-6; TRBD1 might be the D (6 bases). CDR3 length: 17 residues. Germline-derived CDR1 and CDR2 are SGHDT and YYEEEE. V was trimmed by 4 bases and J by 0 bases, leaving 14 bases between them. CDR3 protein: CASSRSTGISGANVLTF. For the CDR3, the DNA is TGTGCCAGCAGCCGCAGTACAGGGATCTCTGGGGCCAACGTCCTGACTTTC.

This sequence joins TRBV10-3 and TRBJ1-2, with 8 bases matching TRBD1. The V gene's germline CDR1 is ENHRY and CDR2 SYGVKD. The CDR3 has 16 amino acids. V lost 0 bases, J lost 3 bases, and 6 bases stayed unmatched. The CDR3 DNA reads TGTGCCATCAGTGAGTCTAGACAGGGGAGCTACTATGGCTACACCTTC. Translated: CAISESRQGSYYGYTF.

The chain couples TRBV2 to TRBJ2-1; 10 bases map to TRBD2. Trimming cost V 5 bases and J 11 bases; bases outside gene matches: 9. The CDR3 is 14 residues long. CDR1 and CDR2 (germline): SNHLY, FYNNEI. The CDR3 region is CASSFSGGQGKQFF. DNA of the CDR3: TGTGCCAGCAGTTTTAGCGGGGGGCAAGGGAAGCAGTTCTTC.

The rearrangement joins TRBV14 to TRBJ2-2, with D tentatively TRBD2 (7 bases). In germline, CDR1 is SGHDN, CDR2 FVKESK. The CDR3 runs 16 residues. V was shortened by 4 bases and J by 3 bases, with 15 bases between the two germline ends. CDR3 loop: CASSPFRGGDTGELFF. The CDR3 nucleotides are TGTGCCAGCAGCCCCTTCCGAGGGGGGGACACCGGGGAGCTGTTTTTT.

The chain links TRBV12-3 or TRBV12-4 to TRBJ1-2; 7 bases are shared with TRBD1. The trim removed 5 bases at V and 6 bases at J, leaving 6 bases unmatched. The CDR3 contains 13 residues. Here the CDR3 DNA reads TGTGCCAGCAGTATGACAGGGCCCGATGGCTACACCTTC. Translation gives CASSMTGPDGYTF.

The chain recombines TRBV4-1 with TRBJ2-3; 7 bases map to TRBD2. Germline CDR1 reads MGHRA; CDR2 reads YSYEKL. The V and J ends lost 0 bases and 5 bases, in that order; junction bases with no gene match: 8. There are 16 residues in the CDR3. The CDR3 DNA is TGCGCCAGCAGCCAAGATTCCCAGGGAGGGATAGATACGCAGTATTTT. Translation gives CASSQDSQGGIDTQYF.

The chain links TRBV6-6 to TRBJ2-5, with no clear D. CDR1 is MNHNY, CDR2 SVGAGI, per germline (reference sequence). The V gene lost 2 bases and the J gene lost 5 bases, with 6 bases spanning the gap. This CDR3 comprises 12 residues. CDR3 bases: TGTGCCAGCAGTTACCACTCGGAGACCCAGTACTTC. This sequence encodes CASSYHSETQYF.

This chain links TRBV5-1 with TRBJ2-3; 9 positions match TRBD1. Per the germline V gene, CDR1 is SGHRS and CDR2 is YFSETQ. This CDR3 contains 16 residues. Trimming removed 1 base from V and 1 base from J; junction bases left unmatched: 4. The CDR3 loop is CASSLWGQGGTDTQYF. The CDR3 coding sequence is TGCGCCAGCAGCTTGTGGGGACAGGGTGGCACAGATACGCAGTATTTT.